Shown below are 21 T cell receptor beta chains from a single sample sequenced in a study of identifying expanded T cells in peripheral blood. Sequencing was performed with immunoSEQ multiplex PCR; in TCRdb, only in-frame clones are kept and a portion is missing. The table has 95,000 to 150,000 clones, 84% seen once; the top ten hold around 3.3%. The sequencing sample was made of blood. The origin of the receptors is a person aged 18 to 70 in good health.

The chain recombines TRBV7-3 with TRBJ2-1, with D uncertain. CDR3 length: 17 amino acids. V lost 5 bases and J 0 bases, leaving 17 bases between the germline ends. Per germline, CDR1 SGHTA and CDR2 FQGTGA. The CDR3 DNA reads TGTGCCAGCAGCGGTGGTGCTCAGGCAAGCTCCTACAATGAGCAGTTCTTC. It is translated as CASSGGAQASSYNEQFF.

The CDR3 DNA sequence: TGTGCCAGCAGCTTGGGGGGACAGGGGTTCATTCAGTACTTC. This gives the protein CASSLGGQGFIQYF. The genes are TRBV5-8 and TRBJ2-4, with TRBD1 matching 10 bases. The trim removed 0 bases at V and 9 bases at J, leaving 3 bases unmatched. The CDR3 is 14 amino acids. Per germline, CDR1 SGHTS and CDR2 YDEGEE.

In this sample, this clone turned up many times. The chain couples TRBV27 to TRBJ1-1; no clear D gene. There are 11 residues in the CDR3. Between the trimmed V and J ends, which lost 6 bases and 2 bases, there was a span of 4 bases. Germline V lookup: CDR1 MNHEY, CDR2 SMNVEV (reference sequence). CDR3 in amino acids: CASRKNTEAFF. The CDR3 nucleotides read TGTGCCAGCAGGAAAAACACTGAAGCTTTCTTT.

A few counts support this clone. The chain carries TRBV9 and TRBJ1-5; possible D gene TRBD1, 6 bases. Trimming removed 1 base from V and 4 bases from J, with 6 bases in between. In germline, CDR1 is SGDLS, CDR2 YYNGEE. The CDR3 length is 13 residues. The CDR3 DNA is TGTGCCAGCAGCGTACAGGGGAATCAGCCCCAGCATTTT. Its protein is CASSVQGNQPQHF.

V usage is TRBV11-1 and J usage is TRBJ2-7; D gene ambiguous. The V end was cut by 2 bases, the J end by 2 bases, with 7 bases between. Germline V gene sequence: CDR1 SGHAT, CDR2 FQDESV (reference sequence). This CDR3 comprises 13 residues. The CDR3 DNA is TGTGCCAGCAGCTTAAGGGCAACCTACGAGCAGTACTTC. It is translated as CASSLRATYEQYF.

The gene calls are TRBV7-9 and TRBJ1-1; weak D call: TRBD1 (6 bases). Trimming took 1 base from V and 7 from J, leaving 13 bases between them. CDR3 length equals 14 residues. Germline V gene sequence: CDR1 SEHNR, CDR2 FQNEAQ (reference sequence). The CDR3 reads CASSLGGTIDEAFF. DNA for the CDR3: TGTGCCAGCAGCTTAGGGGGGACAATCGATGAAGCTTTCTTT.

The CDR3 sequence: CASSPECRDTAYEQYF. The CDR3 nucleotides read TGTGCCAGCAGCCCCGAATGTCGGGACACAGCCTACGAGCAGTACTTC. The chain carries TRBV7-2 and TRBJ2-7; D is perhaps TRBD1 (6 bases). The germline CDR1 and CDR2 sequences are SGHTA and FQGNSA. Between the trimmed V and J ends, which lost 5 bases and 2 bases, there was a span of 19 bases. The CDR3 has 16 residues.

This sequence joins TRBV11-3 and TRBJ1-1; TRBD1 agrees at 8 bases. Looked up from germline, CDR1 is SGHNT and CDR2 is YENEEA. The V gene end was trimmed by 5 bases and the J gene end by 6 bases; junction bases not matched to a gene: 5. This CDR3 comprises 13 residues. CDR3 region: CASSPRTGPEAFF. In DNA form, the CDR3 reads TGTGCCAGCAGCCCTAGGACAGGGCCTGAAGCTTTCTTT. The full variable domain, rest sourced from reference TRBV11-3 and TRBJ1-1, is EAGVVQSPRYKIIEKKQPVAFWCNPISGHNTLYWYLQNLGQGPELLIRYENEEAVDDSQLPKDRFSAERLKGVDSTLKIQPAELGDSAVYLCASSPRTGPEAFFGQGTRLTVV.

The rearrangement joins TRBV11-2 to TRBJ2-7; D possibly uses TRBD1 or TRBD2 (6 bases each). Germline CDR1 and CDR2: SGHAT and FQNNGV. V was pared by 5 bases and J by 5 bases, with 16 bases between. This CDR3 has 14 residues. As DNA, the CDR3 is TGTGCCAGCAGCCCATACACAGGGAGGCACGAGCAGTACTTC. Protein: CASSPYTGRHEQYF. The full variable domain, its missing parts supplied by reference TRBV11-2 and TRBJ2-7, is EAGVAQSPRYKIIEKRQSVAFWCNPISGHATLYWYQQILGQGPKLLIQFQNNGVVDDSQLPKDRFSAERLKGVDSTLKIQPAKLEDSAVYLCASSPYTGRHEQYFGPGTRLTVT.

The CDR3 region is CASSYPPEAFF. CDR3 coding DNA: TGTGCCAGCAGTTACCCTCCTGAAGCTTTCTTT. The chain recombines TRBV6-6 with TRBJ1-1; the D is unclear. Trimming took off 2 bases at V and 6 bases at J, with 4 bases between the two ends. The CDR3 is 11 amino acids. Germline V gene lookup returns CDR1 MNHNY and CDR2 SVGAGI (reference sequence).

As DNA, the CDR3 is TGTGCCAGCAGCTTATTACTCAGGGGGAACACTGAAGCTTTCTTT. Translating gives CASSLLLRGNTEAFF. This chain connects TRBV11-2 to TRBJ1-1; possible D gene TRBD1, 6 bases. From germline, CDR1 is SGHAT and CDR2 FQNNGV. V dropped 2 bases and J dropped 1 base, with 11 bases sitting between them. The CDR3 extends over 15 amino acids.

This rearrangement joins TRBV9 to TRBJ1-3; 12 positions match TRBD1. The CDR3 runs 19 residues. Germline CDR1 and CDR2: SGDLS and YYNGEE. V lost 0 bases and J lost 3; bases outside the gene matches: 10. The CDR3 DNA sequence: TGTGCCAGCAGCGTAGATCCGGGACAGGGGGCTGTTTATGGAAACACCATATATTTT. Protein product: CASSVDPGQGAVYGNTIYF.

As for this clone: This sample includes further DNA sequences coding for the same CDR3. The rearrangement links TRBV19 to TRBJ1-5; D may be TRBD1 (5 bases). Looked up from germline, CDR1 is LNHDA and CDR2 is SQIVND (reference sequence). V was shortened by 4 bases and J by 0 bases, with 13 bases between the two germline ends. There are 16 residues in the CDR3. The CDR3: CASSRGRYYSNQPQHF. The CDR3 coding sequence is TGTGCCAGTAGTAGGGGCAGGTACTATAGCAATCAGCCCCAGCATTTT.

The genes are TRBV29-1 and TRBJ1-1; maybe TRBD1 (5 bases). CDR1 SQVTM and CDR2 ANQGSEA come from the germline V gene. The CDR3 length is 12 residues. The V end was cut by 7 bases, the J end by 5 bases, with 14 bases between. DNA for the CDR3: TGCAGCGCTGGGGGAATAGGTACTGAAGCTTTCTTT. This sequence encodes CSAGGIGTEAFF.

CDR3 in amino acids: CASSLAGIGSEAFF. DNA for the CDR3: TGTGCCAGCAGCTTGGCAGGGATCGGCTCTGAAGCTTTCTTT. The chain carries TRBV5-5 and TRBJ1-1; possible D gene TRBD1, 5 bases. Germline lookup yields CDR1 SGHKS and CDR2 YYEKEE (reference sequence). CDR3 length: 14 amino acids. Trimming shortened V by 0 bases and J by 6 bases, and 12 bases separated the two germline ends.

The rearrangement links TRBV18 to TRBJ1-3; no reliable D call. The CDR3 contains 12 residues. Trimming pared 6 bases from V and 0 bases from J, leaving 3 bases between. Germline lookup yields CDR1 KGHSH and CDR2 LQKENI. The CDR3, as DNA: TGTGCCAGCTCCGACTCTGGAAACACCATATATTTT. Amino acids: CASSDSGNTIYF.

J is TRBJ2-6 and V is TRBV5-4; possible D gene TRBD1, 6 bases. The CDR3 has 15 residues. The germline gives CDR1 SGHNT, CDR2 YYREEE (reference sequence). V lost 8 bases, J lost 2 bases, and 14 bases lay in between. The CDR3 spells CASSNGGTGANVLTF. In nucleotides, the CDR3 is TGTGCCAGTAGTAATGGGGGCACTGGGGCCAACGTCCTGACTTTC. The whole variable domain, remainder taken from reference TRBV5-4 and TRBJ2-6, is ETGVTQSPTHLIKTRGQQVTLRCSSQSGHNTVSWYQQALGQGPQFIFQYYREEENGRGNFPPRFSGLQFPNYSSELNVNALELDDSALYLCASSNGGTGANVLTFGAGSRLTVL.

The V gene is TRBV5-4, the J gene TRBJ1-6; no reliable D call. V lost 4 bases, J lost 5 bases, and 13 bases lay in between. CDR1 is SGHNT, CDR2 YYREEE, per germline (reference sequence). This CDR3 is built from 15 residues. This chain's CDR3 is CASSPRRSNNSPLHF. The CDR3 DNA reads TGTGCCAGCAGCCCCCGACGGTCGAATAATTCACCCCTCCACTTT.

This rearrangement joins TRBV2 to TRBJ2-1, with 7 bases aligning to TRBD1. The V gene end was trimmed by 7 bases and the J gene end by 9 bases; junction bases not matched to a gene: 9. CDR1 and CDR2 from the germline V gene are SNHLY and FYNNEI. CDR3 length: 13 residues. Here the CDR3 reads CASTKQGSGEQFF. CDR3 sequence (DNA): TGTGCCAGCACCAAACAGGGGTCGGGTGAGCAGTTCTTC.

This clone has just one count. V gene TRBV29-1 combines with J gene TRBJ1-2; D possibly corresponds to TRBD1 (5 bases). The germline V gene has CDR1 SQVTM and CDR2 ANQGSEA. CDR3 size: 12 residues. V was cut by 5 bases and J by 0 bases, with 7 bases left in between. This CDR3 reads CSVQGSNYGYTF. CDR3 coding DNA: TGCAGCGTTCAGGGATCTAACTATGGCTACACCTTC.

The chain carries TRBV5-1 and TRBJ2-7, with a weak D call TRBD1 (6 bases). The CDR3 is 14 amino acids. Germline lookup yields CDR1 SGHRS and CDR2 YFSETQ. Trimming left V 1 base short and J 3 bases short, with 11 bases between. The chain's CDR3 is CASSLQGNNYEQYF. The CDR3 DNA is TGCGCCAGCAGCTTGCAGGGGAACAACTACGAGCAGTACTTC.